This T cell receptor (beta chain) emerged from a study of cytomegalovirus exposure and HLA in healthy donors. General observations from the study: Among the sequence variants, a highly shared cluster was likely an artifact of sequencing.

With respect to this clone: What it recognizes is unknown.

PCR used 60 Vbeta primers and 13 Jbeta primers. The protocol was immunoSEQ multiplex PCR, while the TCRdb copy is restricted to in-frame clones and leaves out a portion. The sample consists of some 250,000 clones, 82% of them appearing once. Trimming cost V 6 bases and J 5 bases, with 19 bases left between them. The germline gives CDR1 SQVTM, CDR2 ANQGSEA. The CDR3 is 14 amino acids. The V call is TRBV29-1, the J call TRBJ2-5; a weak D match, TRBD2 (7 bases). The specimen sequenced was PBMCs. The TCR comes from a middle-aged woman in good health and CMV-seropositive. The CDR3 protein is CSVGLGGRGETQYF. The DNA of the CDR3 is TGCAGCGTGGGGCTGGGGGGGCGGGGGGAGACCCAGTACTTC.